These T cell receptor beta chains were read from a single sample in a study of cytomegalovirus exposure and HLA in healthy donors. The assay was immunoSEQ multiplex PCR, and TCRdb's table has in-frame clones only and misses some. This table holds 210,000 or so clones, 76% found once. Sequenced: PBMCs. Every receptor here comes from a man between 18 and 35 years old in good health and CMV-seronegative. CDR3s include the opening cysteine and the closing phenylalanine or tryptophan. The order of the fields is V gene, D gene, CDR3 length, J gene, clone size, CDR3 DNA, CDR3 protein. A D gene is named only where the DNA matches it firmly. Clone size is stated in some rows and not others, as once, few, many or a class when expanded.

>TRBV7-9|TRBD2|14|TRBJ2-1|-
TGTGCCAGCAGCCCGATACTAGCGGGAGATGAGCAGTTCTTC
CASSPILAGDEQFF
>TRBV11-2|-|11|TRBJ2-1|-
TGTGCCAGCAGCCGGGAGTATGAGCAGTTCTTC
CASSREYEQFF
>TRBV28|TRBD1|15|TRBJ1-5|-
TGTGCCAGCAGTTCCGGGACAGGGAGGAATCAGCCCCAGCATTTT
CASSSGTGRNQPQHF
>TRBV5-5|TRBD1|13|TRBJ1-2|-
TGTGCCAGCAGCCGAGCTGGACAGGGACGCTACACCTTC
CASSRAGQGRYTF
>TRBV2|-|12|TRBJ2-7|-
TGTGCCACTCAGGGGTTCTCCTACGAGCAGTACTTC
CATQGFSYEQYF
>TRBV7-2|TRBD2|16|TRBJ2-7|once
TGTGCCAGCAACGCAACTAGCGGGGTTAGCCCCCTCGAGCAGTACTTC
CASNATSGVSPLEQYF
>TRBV5-4|TRBD2|16|TRBJ2-2|-
TGTGCCAGCAGCCCGGGACTAGCGGGACTCACCGGGGAGCTGTTTTTT
CASSPGLAGLTGELFF
>TRBV19|TRBD1|17|TRBJ1-1|-
TGTGCCAGTAGTACTTCTAAACAGGGGATCGGGAACACTGAAGCTTTCTTT
CASSTSKQGIGNTEAFF
>TRBV30|-|12|TRBJ2-7|-
TGTGCCTGCCTAGGCCACTACTACGAGCAGTACTTC
CACLGHYYEQYF
>TRBV10-3|-|16|TRBJ1-4|-
TGTGCCATCAGTGAGGGCTTCGGAGCAACTAATGAAAAACTGTTTTTT
CAISEGFGATNEKLFF
>TRBV27|-|13|TRBJ1-2|-
TGTGCCAGCAGTTTTTCAGGGGCTGATGGCTACACCTTC
CASSFSGADGYTF
>TRBV4-1|-|16|TRBJ2-7|-
TGCGCCAGCAGCCCGGACGACAGGTCCGTTTCCTACGAGCAGTACTTC
CASSPDDRSVSYEQYF
>TRBV19|-|14|TRBJ2-3|-
TGTGCCAGTACCCTGACGGGGAGCACAGATACGCAGTATTTT
CASTLTGSTDTQYF
>TRBV18|-|16|TRBJ1-1|-
TGTGCCAGCTCACCACCGGGGCCCCGGAAGGTCACTGAAGCTTTCTTT
CASSPPGPRKVTEAFF
>TRBV5-1|TRBD2|16|TRBJ2-1|once
TGCGCCAGCAGCTTGGCCCGAGGGCGGGAGGCCAATGAGCAGTTCTTC
CASSLARGREANEQFF
>TRBV19|-|14|TRBJ2-1|-
TGTGCCAGTAGTCCCTCGGGGAGTCAACCTTTCCAGTTCTTC
CASSPSGSQPFQFF
>TRBV7-2|TRBD1|16|TRBJ2-4|few
TGTGCCAGCAGCTTACTCCCGGGACAGGGCCTGAACATTCAGTACTTC
CASSLLPGQGLNIQYF
>TRBV28|TRBD2|13|TRBJ2-7|-
TGTGCCAGCAGTGGGGGACTAGCGGGGGAGCAGTACTTC
CASSGGLAGEQYF
>TRBV5-1|-|14|TRBJ1-1|-
TGCGCCAGCAGCTTGTCGGGGGGATATACTGAAGCTTTCTTT
CASSLSGGYTEAFF
>TRBV28|TRBD2|17|TRBJ2-3|-
TGTGCCAGCAGTTTATATCCAGCGGGAGGACTCACAGATACGCAGTATTTT
CASSLYPAGGLTDTQYF
>TRBV2|TRBD2|18|TRBJ2-1|-
TGTGCCAGCAACAGGGGACTAGCGGCATCAAAGTCGACGGGCGAGCAGTTCTTC
CASNRGLAASKSTGEQFF
>TRBV25-1|-|14|TRBJ2-3|few
TGTGCCAGCATGGGGGCGTGGGGTACAGATACGCAGTATTTT
CASMGAWGTDTQYF
>TRBV2|TRBD1|13|TRBJ1-1|-
TGTGCCAGCAGAGGACAGGTCCGGACTGAAGCTTTCTTT
CASRGQVRTEAFF
>TRBV18|TRBD1|16|TRBJ2-7|-
TGTGCCAGCTCACCGCCTTATGGGACAGGGCGCTCCGAGCAGTACTTC
CASSPPYGTGRSEQYF
>TRBV5-1|TRBD1|16|TRBJ2-7|-
TGCGCCAGCAGCGCTTATGGGGACAGGGTTAGCTCCGAGCAGTACTTC
CASSAYGDRVSSEQYF
>TRBV7-8|TRBD1|16|TRBJ2-1|-
TGTGCCAGCAGCTTAGTTAGGACAGGCTCCTACAATGAGCAGTTCTTC
CASSLVRTGSYNEQFF
>TRBV2|TRBD1|15|TRBJ2-7|-
TGTGCCAGCAGCGACCCGGGGACAGGGGGGTACGAGCAGTACTTC
CASSDPGTGGYEQYF
>TRBV18|-|15|TRBJ1-3|-
TGTGCCAGCTCACCCGGACAGAGCTCTGGAAACACCATATATTTT
CASSPGQSSGNTIYF
>TRBV7-3|TRBD1|14|TRBJ2-1|-
TGTGCCAGCAGCACCACAGGGGGAGCTTTTGAGCAGTTCTTC
CASSTTGGAFEQFF
>TRBV6-5|TRBD1|14|TRBJ1-1|-
TGTGCCAGCAGTTGGACAGGGGGCAACACTGAAGCTTTCTTT
CASSWTGGNTEAFF
>TRBV7-8|TRBD2|14|TRBJ2-7|once
TGTGCCAGCAGCTTGACTAGCGCCGGAGGGGAGCAGTACTTC
CASSLTSAGGEQYF
>TRBV6-5|-|14|TRBJ1-1|-
TGTGCCAGCAGTTACATGGGGGCCAGCACTGAAGCTTTCTTT
CASSYMGASTEAFF
>TRBV29-1|TRBD2|13|TRBJ2-1|few
TGCAGCGTCCTCGGACTAGCGTGGAATGAGCAGTTCTTC
CSVLGLAWNEQFF
>TRBV5-1|TRBD2|15|TRBJ2-7|-
TGCGCCAGCAGCTCAGTAGCGGGTGCCGCCTACGAGCAGTACTTC
CASSSVAGAAYEQYF
>TRBV5-1|-|15|TRBJ2-1|-
TGCGCCAGCAGCGGAACAGCAATATCCTACAATGAGCAGTTCTTC
CASSGTAISYNEQFF
>TRBV14|TRBD2|16|TRBJ2-1|-
TGTGCCAGCAGCCAGAGACGACTAGCGGGAATCAATGAGCAGTTCTTC
CASSQRRLAGINEQFF
>TRBV29-1|-|13|TRBJ1-2|once
TGCAGCGTTGATCAGTCAGGGAACTATGGCTACACCTTC
CSVDQSGNYGYTF
>TRBV7-3|TRBD2|16|TRBJ2-7|-
TGTGCCAGCAGCTCGGGACTAGCGGGAGGCCTCTACGAGCAGTACTTC
CASSSGLAGGLYEQYF
>TRBV28|-|16|TRBJ1-5|-
TGTGCCAGCAGTTTAAAGCCACAGTTCAGCAATCAGCCCCAGCATTTT
CASSLKPQFSNQPQHF
>TRBV5-1|TRBD2|15|TRBJ2-7|-
TGCGCCAGCAGTCTAGCGGGAGGTGTCATGTACGAGCAGTACTTC
CASSLAGGVMYEQYF
>TRBV2|TRBD2|14|TRBJ2-7|-
TGTGCCAGCAGCGGACTAGCGGGAGTCCGGGAGCAGTACTTC
CASSGLAGVREQYF
>TRBV19|-|13|TRBJ1-1|-
TGTGCCAGTAGTAGGAGGGGTCTCACTGAAGCTTTCTTT
CASSRRGLTEAFF
>TRBV7-2|TRBD1|12|TRBJ1-2|-
TGTGCCAGCAGCTGGACAGGATATGGCTACACCTTC
CASSWTGYGYTF
>TRBV5-1|TRBD2|15|TRBJ2-1|-
TGCGCCAGCAGCTGGGGACTAGCGCGAGGGGAAGAGCAGTTCTTC
CASSWGLARGEEQFF
>TRBV6-1|-|15|TRBJ1-1|-
TGTGCCAGCAGTACAGGGTGGGGCGGGAACACTGAAGCTTTCTTT
CASSTGWGGNTEAFF
>TRBV2|-|12|TRBJ2-7|-
TGTGCCAGCCGGGACAACCTCTACGAGCAGTACTTC
CASRDNLYEQYF
>TRBV19|-|12|TRBJ1-5|-
TGTGCCAGTAAGGGAGTAAGGCAGCCCCAGCATTTT
CASKGVRQPQHF
>TRBV13|-|19|TRBJ1-2|-
TGTGCCAGCAGCTTCTACCCGGGTGGACAGCAAATGGATTTTTATGGCTACACCTTC
CASSFYPGGQQMDFYGYTF
>TRBV5-4|-|17|TRBJ2-1|-
TGTGCCAGCAGCTTGGCCGGAGGCAGGGGTCGGTACAATGAGCAGTTCTTC
CASSLAGGRGRYNEQFF
>TRBV11-2|-|14|TRBJ1-2|-
TGTGCCAGCAGAGACTCCTACACAGGGTATGGCTACACCTTC
CASRDSYTGYGYTF
>TRBV7-8|-|15|TRBJ2-3|-
TGTGCCAGCAGCTTCAGGAGCGGTTACACAGATACGCAGTATTTT
CASSFRSGYTDTQYF
>TRBV19|TRBD1|14|TRBJ1-2|once
TGTGCCAGTAGTGGGACAGGACATAACTATGGCTACACCTTC
CASSGTGHNYGYTF
>TRBV5-5|TRBD1|13|TRBJ1-2|-
TGTGCCAGCAGCGTACAGGGGGCGAGTGGCTACACCTTC
CASSVQGASGYTF